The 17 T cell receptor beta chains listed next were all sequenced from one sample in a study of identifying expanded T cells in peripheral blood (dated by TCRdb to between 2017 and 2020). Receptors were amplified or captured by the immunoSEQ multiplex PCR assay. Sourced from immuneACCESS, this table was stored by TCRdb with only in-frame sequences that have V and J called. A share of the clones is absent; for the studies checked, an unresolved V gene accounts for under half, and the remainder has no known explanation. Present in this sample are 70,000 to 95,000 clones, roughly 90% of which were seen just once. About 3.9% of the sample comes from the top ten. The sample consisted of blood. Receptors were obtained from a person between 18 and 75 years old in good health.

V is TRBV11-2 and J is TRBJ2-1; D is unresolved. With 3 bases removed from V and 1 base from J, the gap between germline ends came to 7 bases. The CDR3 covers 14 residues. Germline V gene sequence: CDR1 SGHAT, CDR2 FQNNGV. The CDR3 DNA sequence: TGTGCCAGCAGCTTCACAAATTCCTACAATGAGCAGTTCTTC. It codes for CASSFTNSYNEQFF.

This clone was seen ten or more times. The CDR3: CASRHPRESGELFF. The CDR3 region has the DNA TGTGCCAGCAGGCATCCAAGGGAGAGCGGGGAGCTGTTTTTT. The J gene is TRBJ2-2, the V gene TRBV2; weak D call: TRBD2 (5 bases). This CDR3 contains 14 residues. Per the germline V gene, CDR1 is SNHLY and CDR2 is FYNNEI. The ends were cut back, 6 bases at V and 7 bases at J, with 15 bases in the middle.

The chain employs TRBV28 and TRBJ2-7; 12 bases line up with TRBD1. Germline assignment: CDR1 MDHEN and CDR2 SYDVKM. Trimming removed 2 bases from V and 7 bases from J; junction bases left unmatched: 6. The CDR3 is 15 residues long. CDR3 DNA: TGTGCCAGCAGTTTACCGGGACAGGGGGCCGGTGAGCAGTACTTC. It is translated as CASSLPGQGAGEQYF.

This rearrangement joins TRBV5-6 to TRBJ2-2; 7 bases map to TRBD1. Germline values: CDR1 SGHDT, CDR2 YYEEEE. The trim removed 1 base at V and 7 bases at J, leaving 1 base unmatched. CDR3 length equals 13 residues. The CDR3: CASSLWTGGELFF. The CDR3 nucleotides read TGTGCCAGCAGCTTGTGGACAGGCGGGGAGCTGTTTTTT.

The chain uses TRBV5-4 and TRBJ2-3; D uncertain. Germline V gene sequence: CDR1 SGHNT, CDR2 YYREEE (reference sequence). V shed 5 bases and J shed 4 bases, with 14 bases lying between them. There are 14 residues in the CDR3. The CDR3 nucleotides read TGTGCCAGCAGTCTGATCGCACCCGCAGATACGCAGTATTTT. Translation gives CASSLIAPADTQYF.

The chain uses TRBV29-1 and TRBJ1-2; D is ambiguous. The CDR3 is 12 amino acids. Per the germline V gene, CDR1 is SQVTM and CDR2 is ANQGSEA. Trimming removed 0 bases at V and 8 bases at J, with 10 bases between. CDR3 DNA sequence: TGCAGCGTTGAAGATCCCCCGCTGGGCTACACCTTC. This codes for CSVEDPPLGYTF. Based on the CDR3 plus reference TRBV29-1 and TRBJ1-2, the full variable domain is SAVISQKPSRDICQRGTSLTIQCQVDSQVTMMFWYRQQPGQSLTLIATANQGSEATYESGFVIDKFPISRPNLTFSTLTVSNMSPEDSSIYLCSVEDPPLGYTFGSGTRLTVV.

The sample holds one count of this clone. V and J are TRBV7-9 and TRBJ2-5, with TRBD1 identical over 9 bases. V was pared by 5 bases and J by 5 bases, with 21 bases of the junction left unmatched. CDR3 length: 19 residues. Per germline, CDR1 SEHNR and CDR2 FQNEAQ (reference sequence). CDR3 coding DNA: TGTGCCAGCAGCCTACCGATAGGAACGACAGGGGGAGGTCGGGAGACCCAGTACTTC. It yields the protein CASSLPIGTTGGGRETQYF.

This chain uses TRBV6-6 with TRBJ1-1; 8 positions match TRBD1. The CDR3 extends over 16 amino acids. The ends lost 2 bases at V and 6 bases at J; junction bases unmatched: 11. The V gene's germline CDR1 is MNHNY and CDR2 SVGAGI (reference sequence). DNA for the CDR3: TGTGCCAGCAGTTACCAACCCCGGACAGGGTGGTCTGAAGCTTTCTTT. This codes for CASSYQPRTGWSEAFF.

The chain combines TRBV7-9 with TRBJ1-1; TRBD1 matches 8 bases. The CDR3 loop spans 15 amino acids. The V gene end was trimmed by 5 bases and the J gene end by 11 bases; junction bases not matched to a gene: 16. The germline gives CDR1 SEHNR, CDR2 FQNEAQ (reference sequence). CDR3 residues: CASSMSLGTGLRAFF. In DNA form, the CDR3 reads TGTGCCAGCAGCATGAGTTTAGGGACAGGCCTGCGGGCTTTCTTT.

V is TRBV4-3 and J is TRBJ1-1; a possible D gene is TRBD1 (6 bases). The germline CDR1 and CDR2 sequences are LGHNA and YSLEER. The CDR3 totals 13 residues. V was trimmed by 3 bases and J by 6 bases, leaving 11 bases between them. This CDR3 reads CASSHYRGSEAFF. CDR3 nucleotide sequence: TGCGCCAGCAGCCACTATAGGGGGTCTGAAGCTTTCTTT.

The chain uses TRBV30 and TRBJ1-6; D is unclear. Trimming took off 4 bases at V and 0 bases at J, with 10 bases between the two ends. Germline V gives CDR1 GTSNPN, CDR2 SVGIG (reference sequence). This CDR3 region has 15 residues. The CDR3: CAWTVLSSYNSPLHF. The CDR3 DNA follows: TGTGCCTGGACAGTTTTGAGCTCCTATAATTCACCCCTCCACTTT.

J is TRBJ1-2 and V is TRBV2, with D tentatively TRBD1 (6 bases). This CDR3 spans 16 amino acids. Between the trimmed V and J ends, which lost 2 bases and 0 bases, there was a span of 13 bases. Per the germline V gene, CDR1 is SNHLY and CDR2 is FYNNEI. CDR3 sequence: CASSESPHRANYGYTF. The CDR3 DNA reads TGTGCCAGCAGTGAAAGCCCTCACAGGGCTAACTATGGCTACACCTTC.

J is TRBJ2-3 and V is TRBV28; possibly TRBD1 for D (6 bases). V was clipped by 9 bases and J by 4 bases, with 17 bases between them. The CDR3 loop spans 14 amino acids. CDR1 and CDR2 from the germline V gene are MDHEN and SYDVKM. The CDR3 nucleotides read TGTGCCAGTACAGGGTCTTATCCTCCAGATACGCAGTATTTT. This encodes CASTGSYPPDTQYF.

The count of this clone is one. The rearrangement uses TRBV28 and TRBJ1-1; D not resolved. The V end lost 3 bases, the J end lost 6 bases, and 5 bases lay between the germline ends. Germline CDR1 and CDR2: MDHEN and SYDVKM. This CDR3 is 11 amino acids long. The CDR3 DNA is TGTGCCAGCAGTTTGGAGGCTGAAGCTTTCTTT. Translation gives CASSLEAEAFF. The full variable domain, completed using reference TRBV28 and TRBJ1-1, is DVKVTQSSRYLVKRTGEKVFLECVQDMDHENMFWYRQDPGLGLRLIYFSYDVKMKEKGDIPEGYSVSREKKERFSLILESASTNQTSMYLCASSLEAEAFFGQGTRLTVV.

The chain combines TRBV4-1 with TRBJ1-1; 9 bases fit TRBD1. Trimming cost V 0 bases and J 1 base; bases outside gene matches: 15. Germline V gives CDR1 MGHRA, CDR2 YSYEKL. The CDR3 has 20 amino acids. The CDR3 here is CASSQEGMRTGEWWNTEAFF. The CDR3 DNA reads TGCGCCAGCAGCCAAGAAGGAATGCGGACAGGGGAATGGTGGAACACTGAAGCTTTCTTT.

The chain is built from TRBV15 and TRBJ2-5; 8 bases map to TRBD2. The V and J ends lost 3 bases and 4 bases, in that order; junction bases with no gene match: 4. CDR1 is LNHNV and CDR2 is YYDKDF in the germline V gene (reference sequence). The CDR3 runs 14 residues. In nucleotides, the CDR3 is TGTGCCACCAGCAGCGGGGGGGCGCGAGAGACCCAGTACTTC. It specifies CATSSGGARETQYF.

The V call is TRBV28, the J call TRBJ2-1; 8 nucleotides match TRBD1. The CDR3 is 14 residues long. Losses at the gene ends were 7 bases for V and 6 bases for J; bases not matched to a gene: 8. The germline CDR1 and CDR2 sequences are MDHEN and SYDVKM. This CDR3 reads CASTPSDRVNEQFF. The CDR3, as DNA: TGTGCCAGCACTCCATCGGACAGGGTCAATGAGCAGTTCTTC. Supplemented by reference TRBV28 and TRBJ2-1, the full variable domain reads DVKVTQSSRYLVKRTGEKVFLECVQDMDHENMFWYRQDPGLGLRLIYFSYDVKMKEKGDIPEGYSVSREKKERFSLILESASTNQTSMYLCASTPSDRVNEQFFGPGTRLTVL.